This TCR beta chain stems from a study of blood T cell repertoires in COVID-19. Study context: Acute and convalescent COVID-19 samples came from the United States, Italy and Spain.

This table comes from immunoSEQ multiplex PCR, and its TCRdb copy is limited to in-frame clones, with some not included. The sample consists of about 170,000 clones, around four fifths of them appearing once. The CDR3 has 13 amino acids. Germline assignment: CDR1 SNHLY and CDR2 FYNNEI. Trimming stripped 11 bases from V and 7 bases from J, with 15 bases between. The source material was peripheral blood. This clonotype was sampled from a woman at least 80 years old with COVID-19, enrolled during active disease. The genes are TRBV2 and TRBJ1-6, with D possibly being TRBD1 (5 bases). The CDR3 DNA sequence: TGTGCCGCGGGGCCCCAACGGAATTCACCCCTCCACTTT. As protein: CAAGPQRNSPLHF.